This entry is about one TCR beta chain. It has no known antigen specificity. No much larger clone exists at a distance of one base, and base qualities are not known. TCR CDR3 regions were amplified from genomic DNA by multiplex PCR using the deep immunoSEQ assay. Extracted genomic DNA from each cell subset was distributed evenly across all wells of several immunoSEQ 96-well plates, and each plate was treated as a replicate. For sorted subsets, about 200 ng genomic DNA, equal to about 30,000 T cell genomes, was loaded into each replicate PCR. Purified libraries were measured with a Qubit 3.0 fluorometer, size-checked on a Bioanalyzer 2100, and measured again with the KAPA Library Quantification kit. A separate single-read 150-cycle Illumina NextSeq 550 flow cell was used to sequence each immunoSEQ 96-well plate. Turning to the authors' computational methods: Because the immunoSEQ output included only junctional sequences and no quality scores, the filtering could not be the same as the filtering used for full-length reads. Sequences were annotated with PyIR, a Python wrapper for IgBLAST v1.9, using IMGT germline references to assign V/J genes and CDR3. Reads with weak V/J assignments (E-value above 1e-6), missing CDR3, stop codons, out-of-frame junctions, or ambiguous translated residues were removed. V3J clonotypes were defined by identical inferred V gene, J gene, and CDR3 amino acid sequence. The percentage overlap between two repertoires was calculated by dividing the number of shared unique clonotypes by the size of the smaller repertoire. Three approaches were used to assess repertoire richness: RTK rarefaction, the Chao1 estimator, and Recon v2.1 estimates of unobserved clonotypes. For all TCRbeta clonotypes obtained by the gDNA method from a handful of donors, generation probabilities were computed with OLGA. Imported from immuneACCESS, the table was reduced by TCRdb to in-frame sequences with V and J called. These copies leave out some clones; in studies compared against another copy, an unresolved V gene accounts for under half, and the cause of the remainder is not known. D and trimming come from the DNA, and the V and J calls and clone size come from that table. This sample has about 2.1 million clones in its table, and around 93% of those were observed once. The ten largest clones represent less than 2% of the sample.

The sample originates from a study of shared clonotypes between healthy human individuals (dated by TCRdb to the early 2020s). For the wider study: The cohort comprised a couple of women and a few men aged 18 to 49 years. Blood TCR repertoires of about five healthy adults were deeply sequenced to estimate repertoire size and the extent of clonotype sharing between individuals. Leukapheresis yielded between about 0.9 and 10 billion PBMCs per donor. For each donor, CD4 naive and CD4 memory were each run on three plates, CD8 naive on two plates, and CD8 memory on one plate. Different laboratories and diverse techniques were used to prepare libraries and sequence TCR repertoires, to increase sequencing depth and limit assay-specific biases. The investigation overall reported the following: Compared with non-shared clonotypes, the clonotypes found in all four sorted-subset donors had higher generation probabilities. Sampling was restricted to blood, and TCR repertoires in tissues likely differ from the TCR repertoires found in blood. Based on pairwise subsampling, the degree of clonotype sharing among donors was expected to be affected by sequencing depth. When a few donors were compared, the shared fraction of clonotypes was around 5% for naive CD4, around 4% for naive CD8, 2% to 2.5% for memory CD4, and 0.4% for memory CD8. Incomplete sequencing was indicated by rarefaction of sorted-subset datasets, despite the large sequencing depth. Because the study included only a small number of donors, the genetic and exposure-history diversity represented was limited. Naive subsets generally had larger estimated clonotype richness than memory subsets.

CDR1 and CDR2, looked up from the germline V gene (reference sequence), are MNHEY and SMNVEV. Counted from cysteine to phenylalanine, this CDR3 has 14 amino acids. Only the CDR3 part of the read is kept: 42 bases, read in frame from the first base. The V and J ends are trimmed by 7 bases and 6 bases, leaving 15 bases between them. CD8 naive samples were obtained by positive selection for CCR7 among CD45RO-negative cells, yielding a CD45RA+CCR7+ population from which TemRA cells were excluded. Healthy HIV-negative adults with no recently reported acute infections or vaccinations were included as donors. Every donor was a Caucasian adult residing in Nashville, Tennessee, USA. After blood collection by leukapheresis, PBMCs were isolated using Ficoll-Histopaque density gradient centrifugation and then cryopreserved in the vapor phase of liquid nitrogen. Purity and quantity of every magnetically sorted T cell population were checked by analytical flow cytometry. Genomic DNA was isolated from each sorted fraction and quantified by UV absorbance on a Nanodrop 2000c.

Sequencing was done on a sample of naive CD8+ T cells from PBMCs. Per the publication, the cell subset or site label means: CD45RA+CCR7+. The clonotype was recovered from a man younger than 30 in good health. Some clones in this sample may be carry-over from other donors' samples. The sequence is built from TRBV27 and TRBJ2-2, with the D gene uncertain. The CDR3 reads as follows: CASTSGRVPGELFF. The DNA sequence follows: TGTGCCAGCACCTCGGGTCGAGTTCCCGGGGAGCTGTTTTTT.